What follows are 30 T cell receptor beta chains derived from one specimen sequenced in a study of cytomegalovirus exposure and HLA in healthy donors. With 60 Vbeta and 13 Jbeta primers, the PCR was carried out. Sequenced by immunoSEQ multiplex PCR; TCRdb stores in-frame clones only, minus some. The profile shows over 150,000 clones, around four fifths of them singletons. The sample consisted of PBMCs. These receptors were collected from a man aged 50 to 59 in good health and CMV-seronegative.

Only a few counts were recorded for this clone. The J gene is TRBJ2-1, the V gene TRBV6-5, with TRBD1 identical over 9 bases. The CDR3 is 15 amino acids. The germline V gene encodes CDR1 MNHEY and CDR2 SVGAGI. The J segment lost 6 bases and the V segment lost 6 bases, leaving 9 bases of the junction unmatched. The CDR3 here is CASRQDRGALNEQFF. The CDR3 DNA sequence: TGTGCCAGCAGACAGGACAGGGGTGCCCTCAATGAGCAGTTCTTC.

J is TRBJ2-3 and V is TRBV11-1; 11 nucleotides match TRBD2. Germline lookup yields CDR1 SGHAT and CDR2 FQDESV (reference sequence). V lost 0 bases to trimming and J lost 0 bases; unmatched junction nucleotides: 8. The CDR3 covers 19 residues. CDR3 residues: CASSLAWLAGGTSTDTQYF. CDR3 sequence (DNA): TGTGCCAGCAGCTTAGCATGGCTAGCGGGAGGCACCAGCACAGATACGCAGTATTTT.

CDR3 DNA: TGTGCCAGCGGTGCTAGTGGCAACGCCTTAGGCTACACCTTC. It is translated as CASGASGNALGYTF. The chain is built from TRBV4-2 and TRBJ1-2, with D uncertain. CDR3 length: 14 amino acids. V gave up 8 bases and J gave up 8 bases, with 21 bases separating them. Looked up from germline, CDR1 is LGHNA and CDR2 is YNFKEQ.

The chain uses TRBV10-3 and TRBJ1-2; 8 bases are a match to TRBD1. V was clipped by 6 bases and J by 2 bases; unmatched bases: 11. Per germline, CDR1 ENHRY and CDR2 SYGVKD. The CDR3 runs 16 residues. The CDR3 DNA sequence: TGTGCCATCAGGGGGACAGGAACTCAACTCAACTATGGCTACACCTTC. Amino acid sequence: CAIRGTGTQLNYGYTF.

This clone occurred once. The chain has TRBV9 and TRBJ2-5; unclear D gene. This CDR3 contains 16 residues. V was pared by 0 bases and J by 2 bases, with 14 bases between. Germline V gene lookup returns CDR1 SGDLS and CDR2 YYNGEE. CDR3 nucleotides: TGTGCCAGCAGCGTAGGAGTAGCAGATACTCAAGAGACCCAGTACTTC. As protein: CASSVGVADTQETQYF.

The rearrangement joins TRBV10-1 to TRBJ2-7; weak D call: TRBD1 (6 bases). V lost 1 base, J lost 7 bases, and 11 bases lay in between. The CDR3 has 13 amino acids. CDR1 and CDR2 (germline): WNHNN, SYGVQD (reference sequence). The CDR3 DNA reads as TGCGCCAGCAGTGAGTGGGACATCCAGGAGCAGTACTTC. Its translation: CASSEWDIQEQYF.

The chain uses TRBV5-1 and TRBJ2-4, with D tentatively TRBD2 (5 bases). Trimming left V 0 bases short and J 16 bases short, with 17 bases between. Germline V gives CDR1 SGHRS, CDR2 YFSETQ. CDR3 size: 13 residues. CDR3: CASSLAARGVRYF. Here the CDR3 DNA reads TGCGCCAGCAGCTTGGCCGCCCGGGGTGTCCGTTACTTC. The variable domain in full, completed from reference TRBV5-1 and TRBJ2-4, reads KAGVTQTPRYLIKTRGQQVTLSCSPISGHRSVSWYQQTPGQGLQFLFEYFSETQRNKGNFPGRFSGRQFSNSRSEMNVSTLELGDSALYLCASSLAARGVRYFGAGTRLSVL.

The rearrangement links TRBV7-9 to TRBJ2-6, with no clear D. Germline CDR1 SEHNR, CDR2 FQNEAQ (reference sequence). With 5 bases removed from V and 0 bases from J, the gap between germline ends came to 5 bases. The CDR3 sequence is 14 residues long. Written as DNA, the CDR3 is TGTGCCAGCAGCGTGAGCTCTGGGGCCAACGTCCTGACTTTC. Encoded protein: CASSVSSGANVLTF.

The chain couples TRBV7-9 to TRBJ2-7, with D possibly TRBD1 on 6 matching bases. CDR3 length: 12 residues. Trimming took 5 bases from V and 7 from J, leaving 12 bases between them. In germline, CDR1 is SEHNR, CDR2 FQNEAQ (reference sequence). The DNA for the CDR3 is TGTGCCAGCAGCCAGGAGAGGGGGGAGCAGTACTTC. It is translated as CASSQERGEQYF.

The rearrangement uses TRBV2 and TRBJ2-7; TRBD1 aligns across 7 bases. V lost 4 bases and J lost 3; bases outside the gene matches: 3. Germline CDR1 reads SNHLY; CDR2 reads FYNNEI. The CDR3 has 13 residues. The CDR3 DNA is TGTGCCAGCAGTGTTAACAGGGGCTACGAGCAGTACTTC. Its translation: CASSVNRGYEQYF.

J is TRBJ2-2 and V is TRBV4-2, with TRBD1 matching over 9 bases. Losses at the gene ends were 2 bases for V and 9 bases for J; bases not matched to a gene: 7. This CDR3 has 15 amino acids. Germline V CDR1 and CDR2: LGHNA, YNFKEQ. The CDR3 region is CASSQRGTGSWELFF. The CDR3 DNA is TGTGCCAGCAGCCAACGCGGGACAGGGTCTTGGGAGCTGTTTTTT.

The chain couples TRBV27 to TRBJ2-1; 9 nucleotides agree with TRBD2. The CDR3 contains 15 residues. Per the germline V gene, CDR1 is MNHEY and CDR2 is SMNVEV (reference sequence). V was clipped by 3 bases and J by 6 bases; unmatched bases: 6. The CDR3 loop is CASSLSGLAGNEQFF. The CDR3 DNA reads as TGTGCCAGCAGTTTGTCGGGACTAGCAGGCAATGAGCAGTTCTTC.

This chain's CDR3 is CASRPGMGGWNTEAFF. The CDR3 bases are TGTGCCAGCAGGCCGGGGATGGGGGGGTGGAACACTGAAGCTTTCTTT. The chain combines TRBV7-2 with TRBJ1-1, with D maybe TRBD1 (5 bases). V lost 6 bases and J lost 1, with 18 bases in between. CDR3 length: 16 residues. Per the germline V gene, CDR1 is SGHTA and CDR2 is FQGNSA. Together with reference TRBV7-2 and TRBJ1-1, the CDR3 gives the full variable domain: GAGVSQSPSNKVTEKGKDVELRCDPISGHTALYWYRQSLGQGLEFLIYFQGNSAPDKSGLPSDRFSAERTGGSVSTLTIQRTQQEDSAVYLCASRPGMGGWNTEAFFGQGTRLTVV.

The chain employs TRBV6-6 and TRBJ1-5; 7 bases align to TRBD1. The CDR3 totals 15 residues. Germline-derived CDR1 and CDR2 are MNHNY and SVGAGI (reference sequence). V shed 6 bases, J shed 4 bases, and the junction held 9 bases outside the gene matches. The CDR3 region has the DNA TGTGCCAGCAGACCCGCCGGGACAGTTAATCAGCCCCAGCATTTT. Translation gives CASRPAGTVNQPQHF.

The chain uses TRBV29-1 and TRBJ1-2, with 10 bases that match TRBD1. This CDR3 contains 13 residues. V trimming: 6 bases; J trimming: 4 bases; junction bases outside the gene matches: 5. Per germline, CDR1 SQVTM and CDR2 ANQGSEA. This CDR3 reads CSVGDRGFYGYTF. The CDR3 coding sequence is TGCAGCGTGGGGGACAGGGGATTCTATGGCTACACCTTC.

The chain recombines TRBV7-2 with TRBJ2-5; 8 positions agree with TRBD2. CDR1 and CDR2 (germline): SGHTA, FQGNSA. The CDR3 has 16 residues. The V gene end was trimmed by 4 bases and the J gene end by 3 bases; junction bases not matched to a gene: 10. CDR3 in amino acids: CASSSTFLSGKETQYF. CDR3 nucleotide sequence: TGTGCCAGCAGCTCGACTTTCCTTAGCGGGAAAGAGACCCAGTACTTC.

This clone was seen just once. J is TRBJ2-3 and V is TRBV6-5; maybe TRBD1 (6 bases). This CDR3 region has 14 residues. CDR1 and CDR2 from the germline V gene are MNHEY and SVGAGI. Trimming shortened V by 5 bases and J by 5 bases, and 14 bases separated the two germline ends. The chain's CDR3 is CASSTGLGVDTQYF. The DNA of the CDR3 is TGTGCCAGCAGTACAGGGTTGGGAGTAGATACGCAGTATTTT.

The table lists this clone with a count of one. The gene calls are TRBV5-1 and TRBJ1-2, with a weak D call TRBD1 (6 bases). This CDR3 contains 14 residues. Germline lookup yields CDR1 SGHRS and CDR2 YFSETQ. V gave up 3 bases and J gave up 6 bases, with 15 bases separating them. CDR3 in amino acids: CASSSLGGRDGYTF. CDR3 coding DNA: TGCGCCAGCAGCTCGCTGGGGGGGCGGGATGGCTACACCTTC. The whole variable domain, remainder taken from reference TRBV5-1 and TRBJ1-2, is KAGVTQTPRYLIKTRGQQVTLSCSPISGHRSVSWYQQTPGQGLQFLFEYFSETQRNKGNFPGRFSGRQFSNSRSEMNVSTLELGDSALYLCASSSLGGRDGYTFGSGTRLTVV.

This chain joins TRBV18 and TRBJ2-6, with 10 bases aligning to TRBD1. Trimming at V came to 3 bases and at J to 4 bases, leaving 3 bases not matched to a gene. This CDR3 has 16 amino acids. Germline values: CDR1 KGHSH, CDR2 LQKENI. The CDR3 DNA is TGTGCCAGCTCACCCGGGACAGGGGCAGGGGCCAACGTCCTGACTTTC. Encoded protein: CASSPGTGAGANVLTF.

The chain combines TRBV7-6 with TRBJ2-3; 11 bases match TRBD2. Trimming at V came to 3 bases and at J to 6 bases, leaving 5 bases not matched to a gene. The CDR3 has 15 residues. Germline CDR1 reads SGHVS; CDR2 reads FNYEAQ. The CDR3 DNA sequence: TGTGCCAGCAGCTTTAGCGGGGGGGCCCCCGATACGCAGTATTTT. This sequence encodes CASSFSGGAPDTQYF.

The chain is built from TRBV19 and TRBJ2-4; 8 nucleotides align to TRBD1. Germline CDR1 LNHDA, CDR2 SQIVND (reference sequence). CDR3 length equals 13 residues. J was trimmed by 9 bases and V by 6 bases; bases with no gene match: 7. DNA of the CDR3: TGTGCCAGTAGGACGACAGGGGAGGTCATTCAGTACTTC. The encoded protein is CASRTTGEVIQYF.

The chain couples TRBV11-2 to TRBJ2-5, with TRBD2 matching over 11 bases. CDR1 SGHAT and CDR2 FQNNGV come from the germline V gene. Germline trimming cut 5 bases from V and 5 bases from J; bases unmatched to any gene: 10. CDR3 size: 16 residues. The CDR3 nucleotides read TGTGCCAGCAGCCCCGTACTAGCGGGAGAGGGGGAGACCCAGTACTTC. Its translation: CASSPVLAGEGETQYF.

J is TRBJ2-3 and V is TRBV9, with 9 positions matching TRBD1. V lost 2 bases to trimming and J lost 5 bases; unmatched junction nucleotides: 6. There are 15 residues in the CDR3. Germline V gene data show CDR1 as SGDLS and CDR2 as YYNGEE. CDR3 DNA: TGTGCCAGCAGCGTTCAGGACAGGGGCGGAGATACGCAGTATTTT. This translates into CASSVQDRGGDTQYF.

The V and J genes are TRBV7-8 and TRBJ2-1, with 13 bases matching TRBD2. The length of the CDR3 is 16 residues. With V trimmed by 2 bases and J by 5 bases, 3 bases remained unmatched. The V gene's germline CDR1 is SGHVS and CDR2 FQNEAQ. The CDR3 spells CASSLRTSGGHNEQFF. The CDR3 DNA follows: TGTGCCAGCAGCTTACGGACTAGCGGGGGTCACAATGAGCAGTTCTTC.

The count of this clone is one. The chain couples TRBV2 to TRBJ2-7; 9 bases are a match to TRBD1. Germline CDR1 and CDR2: SNHLY and FYNNEI. The V segment lost 2 bases and the J segment 6 bases; nucleotides outside the gene matches: 5. The CDR3 is 14 amino acids. CDR3 sequence: CASSERRQGGEQYF. The CDR3 DNA sequence: TGTGCCAGCAGTGAAAGGAGACAGGGGGGCGAGCAGTACTTC. Based on the CDR3 plus reference TRBV2 and TRBJ2-7, the full variable domain is EPEVTQTPSHQVTQMGQEVILRCVPISNHLYFYWYRQILGQKVEFLVSFYNNEISEKSEIFDDQFSVERPDGSNFTLKIRSTKLEDSAMYFCASSERRQGGEQYFGPGTRLTVT.

The chain links TRBV29-1 to TRBJ2-3, with 7 bases matching TRBD1. The CDR3 consists of 15 residues. V dropped 0 bases and J dropped 7; count of bases not matched to a gene: 10. Per germline, CDR1 SQVTM and CDR2 ANQGSEA. The CDR3 DNA sequence: TGCAGCGTTGAAGATAGGGGGCGGACACTGAATACGCAGTATTTT. Translated, it gives CSVEDRGRTLNTQYF.

In regard to this clone: One end of the junction fails to match germline, which may point to a read error. The chain uses TRBV9 and TRBJ2-3; a possible D gene is TRBD2 (7 bases). The CDR3 spans 18 residues. Germline V gene lookup returns CDR1 SGDLS and CDR2 YYNGEE. CDR3 sequence (DNA): TGTGCCGGCAGCCAACTCAGAGGGGGGGCCGGAGTTGGAGATACGCAGTATTTT. As protein: CAGSQLRGGAGVGDTQYF.

This clone is a singleton in its sample. The rearrangement links TRBV2 to TRBJ2-5; TRBD2 aligns across 11 bases. CDR1 and CDR2 from the germline V gene are SNHLY and FYNNEI. V gave up 7 bases and J gave up 2 bases; unmatched junction bases: 3. This CDR3 spans 14 amino acids. In nucleotides, the CDR3 is TGTGCCAGCAATCTAGCGGGGGGACAAGAGACCCAGTACTTC. Its translation: CASNLAGGQETQYF. The full variable domain, completed using reference TRBV2 and TRBJ2-5, is EPEVTQTPSHQVTQMGQEVILRCVPISNHLYFYWYRQILGQKVEFLVSFYNNEISEKSEIFDDQFSVERPDGSNFTLKIRSTKLEDSAMYFCASNLAGGQETQYFGPGTRLLVL.

The chain joins TRBV6-1 to TRBJ2-1; 10 nucleotides match TRBD2. Per the germline V gene, CDR1 is MNHNS and CDR2 is SASEGT. J was trimmed by 5 bases and V by 7 bases; bases with no gene match: 8. This CDR3 has 15 amino acids. CDR3 sequence (DNA): TGTGCCAGCATTCTCAGCGGGGGGGGAAACAATGAGCAGTTCTTC. This encodes CASILSGGGNNEQFF.

This sequence joins TRBV29-1 and TRBJ2-3; 8 bases agree with TRBD1. Looked up from germline, CDR1 is SQVTM and CDR2 is ANQGSEA. CDR3 length: 14 amino acids. V gave up 7 bases and J gave up 5 bases; unmatched junction bases: 11. CDR3 loop: CSAAPGGRLDTQYF. CDR3 sequence (DNA): TGCAGCGCTGCTCCAGGGGGCCGTTTAGATACGCAGTATTTT.